This is a list of T cell receptor beta chains from one sample in a study of cytomegalovirus exposure and HLA in healthy donors. The data were produced by immunoSEQ multiplex PCR, yet TCRdb's version contains in-frame clones alone and is incomplete. The listing contains about 64,000 clones. Sequencing used PBMCs. The receptors shown here come from a woman under 30 in good health and CMV-seronegative. The CDR3 runs from the conserved cysteine through the conserved F or W. A D gene is named only where the DNA matches it firmly.

v_call: TRBV4-1
d_call: NA
j_call: TRBJ2-7
cdr3_nt: TGCGCCAGCAGCCAAGACAGGGAATACGAGCAGTACTTC
cdr3_aa: CASSQDREYEQYF

v_call: TRBV5-1
d_call: NA
j_call: TRBJ1-1
cdr3_nt: TGCGCCAGCAGACAAGGGGGGGGGTACACTGAAGCTTTCTTT
cdr3_aa: CASRQGGGYTEAFF

v_call: TRBV11-3
d_call: NA
j_call: TRBJ2-1
cdr3_nt: TGTGCCAGCAGACTACAGGAGTTACTCAATGAGCAGTTCTTC
cdr3_aa: CASRLQELLNEQFF

v_call: TRBV6-1
d_call: NA
j_call: TRBJ2-7
cdr3_nt: TGTGCCAGCAGTGAAAGGACGGGGGATGCCTACGAGCAGTACTTC
cdr3_aa: CASSERTGDAYEQYF

v_call: TRBV5-6
d_call: NA
j_call: TRBJ2-7
cdr3_nt: TGTGCCAGCAGCTTGGGACAGAGCTACGAGCAGTACTTC
cdr3_aa: CASSLGQSYEQYF

v_call: TRBV28
d_call: TRBD2
j_call: TRBJ2-7
cdr3_nt: TGTGCCAGCAGTTTAAAGCGGGAGGCCTCCTTGGCCTACGAGCAGTACTTC
cdr3_aa: CASSLKREASLAYEQYF

v_call: TRBV28
d_call: NA
j_call: TRBJ1-5
cdr3_nt: TGTGCCAGCAGTTTTGGAGGACGGCGGAATCAGCCCCAGCATTTT
cdr3_aa: CASSFGGRRNQPQHF

v_call: TRBV6-1
d_call: TRBD1
j_call: TRBJ1-4
cdr3_nt: TGTGCCAGCAGTCGACAGGGTCTTGAAAAACTGTTTTTT
cdr3_aa: CASSRQGLEKLFF

v_call: TRBV6-1
d_call: TRBD1
j_call: TRBJ1-1
cdr3_nt: TGTGCCAGCAGGACAGGGCTCACTGAAGCTTTCTTT
cdr3_aa: CASRTGLTEAFF

v_call: TRBV30
d_call: NA
j_call: TRBJ2-3
cdr3_nt: TGTGCCTGGAATCCGGGGGTTTCAGATACGCAGTATTTT
cdr3_aa: CAWNPGVSDTQYF

v_call: TRBV29-1
d_call: TRBD1
j_call: TRBJ2-7
cdr3_nt: TGCAGCGTTTCGGACAGGGGGCTGTACGAGCAGTACTTC
cdr3_aa: CSVSDRGLYEQYF

v_call: TRBV5-1
d_call: NA
j_call: TRBJ2-7
cdr3_nt: TGCGCCAGCAGCGGGGATAGCGATCCTTACGAGCAGTACTTC
cdr3_aa: CASSGDSDPYEQYF

v_call: TRBV4-2
d_call: NA
j_call: TRBJ1-4
cdr3_nt: TGTGCCAGCAGCCAAGTCACAGGGTTAAGTGAAAAACTGTTTTTT
cdr3_aa: CASSQVTGLSEKLFF

v_call: TRBV4-1
d_call: NA
j_call: TRBJ1-1
cdr3_nt: TGCGCCAGCAGCCAAGATTGGGCCACTGAAGCTTTCTTT
cdr3_aa: CASSQDWATEAFF

v_call: TRBV29-1
d_call: NA
j_call: TRBJ2-3
cdr3_nt: TGCAGCGTTCGAGGGCTCGCCCTTGGCACAGATACGCAGTATTTT
cdr3_aa: CSVRGLALGTDTQYF

v_call: TRBV5-1
d_call: TRBD2
j_call: TRBJ2-5
cdr3_nt: TGCGCCAGCCATGAGGGAGGGGCCACCGAGACCCAGTACTTC
cdr3_aa: CASHEGGATETQYF

v_call: TRBV6-5
d_call: NA
j_call: TRBJ2-1
cdr3_nt: TGTGCCAGCAGTTACGAAGGGGGGGCCCCCAATGAGCAGTTCTTC
cdr3_aa: CASSYEGGAPNEQFF

v_call: TRBV20-1
d_call: NA
j_call: TRBJ2-7
cdr3_nt: TGCAGTGCTAGGACAGGCTACGAGCAGTACTTC
cdr3_aa: CSARTGYEQYF

v_call: TRBV30
d_call: NA
j_call: TRBJ1-6
cdr3_nt: TGTGCCGCCCCGGGACATTATAATTCACCCCTCCACTTT
cdr3_aa: CAAPGHYNSPLHF

v_call: TRBV6-5
d_call: TRBD1
j_call: TRBJ1-2
cdr3_nt: TGTGCCAGCAGTCCACAGGGGTACGGCTACACCTTC
cdr3_aa: CASSPQGYGYTF

v_call: TRBV9
d_call: TRBD2
j_call: TRBJ2-2
cdr3_nt: TGTGCCAGCAGCGCCTACCTAGCGGGGGGACGGGACACCGGGGAGCTGTTTTTT
cdr3_aa: CASSAYLAGGRDTGELFF

v_call: TRBV19
d_call: TRBD2
j_call: TRBJ2-7
cdr3_nt: TGTGCCAGTAGTATAAGTCTAGCGGGAACATCCTACGAGCAGTACTTC
cdr3_aa: CASSISLAGTSYEQYF

v_call: TRBV15
d_call: NA
j_call: TRBJ2-3
cdr3_nt: TGTGCCACCAGCAGAGAGGGAAGGGAGGCAGATACGCAGTATTTT
cdr3_aa: CATSREGREADTQYF

v_call: TRBV6-5
d_call: NA
j_call: TRBJ1-2
cdr3_nt: TGTGCCAGCAGACAGGGTCAACATGGCTACACCTTC
cdr3_aa: CASRQGQHGYTF

v_call: TRBV29-1
d_call: TRBD1
j_call: TRBJ2-6
cdr3_nt: TGCAGCGTAACCGGGACAGGGGTTTCGAACGTCCTGACTTTC
cdr3_aa: CSVTGTGVSNVLTF

v_call: TRBV4-1
d_call: NA
j_call: TRBJ2-5
cdr3_nt: TGCGCCAGCAGCCAAGGGACCAGGCCCAAAGGGGGAGAGACCCAGTACTTC
cdr3_aa: CASSQGTRPKGGETQYF

v_call: TRBV29-1
d_call: TRBD1
j_call: TRBJ1-5
cdr3_nt: TGCAGCGTAGGTGGACAGGGTAATCAGCCCCAGCATTTT
cdr3_aa: CSVGGQGNQPQHF

v_call: TRBV30
d_call: NA
j_call: TRBJ2-1
cdr3_nt: TGTGCCTGGAGTGTACGCCCGAGACTAGTCGTCTCCGACAATGAGCAGTTCTTC
cdr3_aa: CAWSVRPRLVVSDNEQFF

v_call: TRBV29-1
d_call: NA
j_call: TRBJ1-3
cdr3_nt: TGCAGCGTTGAATTAGGGCAGGGCGGAAACACCATATATTTT
cdr3_aa: CSVELGQGGNTIYF

v_call: TRBV6-6
d_call: NA
j_call: TRBJ2-7
cdr3_nt: TGTGCCAGCAGTTCAGGGTTCCCCTACGAGCAGTACTTC
cdr3_aa: CASSSGFPYEQYF

v_call: TRBV6-6
d_call: NA
j_call: TRBJ2-5
cdr3_nt: TGTGCCAGCAGCCACATGCAGACCCAGTACTTC
cdr3_aa: CASSHMQTQYF

v_call: TRBV29-1
d_call: NA
j_call: TRBJ1-1
cdr3_nt: TGCAGCGCCCGGGCGGGGGCCACGAACACTGAAGCTTTCTTT
cdr3_aa: CSARAGATNTEAFF

v_call: TRBV9
d_call: NA
j_call: TRBJ2-1
cdr3_nt: TGTGCCAGCAGCGTAGGGGACGGGGGAAACAATGAGCAGTTCTTC
cdr3_aa: CASSVGDGGNNEQFF

v_call: TRBV6-6
d_call: TRBD2
j_call: TRBJ2-7
cdr3_nt: TGTGCCAGCAGTTACAGACTAGCCGCCTACGAGCAGTACTTC
cdr3_aa: CASSYRLAAYEQYF

v_call: TRBV5-1
d_call: TRBD1
j_call: TRBJ1-6
cdr3_nt: TGCGCCAGCAGACTTTTGACAGGGGGAGAGAATTCACCCCTCCACTTT
cdr3_aa: CASRLLTGGENSPLHF

v_call: TRBV7-6
d_call: TRBD1
j_call: TRBJ1-3
cdr3_nt: TGTGCCAGCAGCTTAGGAGGGACAGTTGGAAACACCATATATTTT
cdr3_aa: CASSLGGTVGNTIYF

v_call: TRBV11-2
d_call: TRBD1
j_call: TRBJ1-5
cdr3_nt: TGTGCCAGCAGCTTAGGACAGGGCAGCAATCAGCCCCAGCATTTT
cdr3_aa: CASSLGQGSNQPQHF

v_call: TRBV19
d_call: TRBD1
j_call: TRBJ1-2
cdr3_nt: TGTGCCAGTAGTATAGACACAGGGGGATATGGCTACACCTTC
cdr3_aa: CASSIDTGGYGYTF

v_call: TRBV5-1
d_call: TRBD1
j_call: TRBJ1-2
cdr3_nt: TGCGCCAGCAGCTTCCGACAGGAGGGGACAGGGGGCTACACCTTC
cdr3_aa: CASSFRQEGTGGYTF

v_call: TRBV18
d_call: TRBD1
j_call: TRBJ1-1
cdr3_nt: TGTGCCAGCTCACCTCAACAGGGGTTAGAGACTGAAGCCTTCTTT
cdr3_aa: CASSPQQGLETEAFF

v_call: TRBV5-1
d_call: TRBD1
j_call: TRBJ1-5
cdr3_nt: TGCGCCAGCAGAGTGTCTTCTCAGGGGGATCAGCCCCAGCATTTT
cdr3_aa: CASRVSSQGDQPQHF

v_call: TRBV18
d_call: NA
j_call: TRBJ2-5
cdr3_nt: TGTGCCAGCTCACTCGACAGGTACCAAGAGACCCAGTACTTC
cdr3_aa: CASSLDRYQETQYF

v_call: TRBV7-9
d_call: TRBD1
j_call: TRBJ2-7
cdr3_nt: TGTGCCAGCAGCCCCTGGACAGGGGACTACGAGCAGTACTTC
cdr3_aa: CASSPWTGDYEQYF

v_call: TRBV4-1
d_call: TRBD1
j_call: TRBJ2-7
cdr3_nt: TGCGCCAGCAGCCAAGAGACCGGACCGACAGGGATAAACTCCTACGAGCAGTACTTC
cdr3_aa: CASSQETGPTGINSYEQYF

v_call: TRBV6-5
d_call: NA
j_call: TRBJ1-1
cdr3_nt: TGTGCCAGCCAAAAGACAGGTCTTGGCACTGAAGCTTTCTTT
cdr3_aa: CASQKTGLGTEAFF

v_call: TRBV27
d_call: NA
j_call: TRBJ1-5
cdr3_nt: TGTGCCAGCAGTTTATCTTTCCAGGGCCAGCCCCAGCATTTT
cdr3_aa: CASSLSFQGQPQHF

v_call: TRBV7-9
d_call: NA
j_call: TRBJ1-6
cdr3_nt: TGTGCCAGCAGCTTTCGTATTCCGTACTATAATTCACCCCTCCACTTT
cdr3_aa: CASSFRIPYYNSPLHF

v_call: TRBV29-1
d_call: TRBD1
j_call: TRBJ2-2
cdr3_nt: TGCAGCGGGGGACAGGGGGCTCCCGGGGAGCTGTTTTTT
cdr3_aa: CSGGQGAPGELFF

v_call: TRBV28
d_call: TRBD1
j_call: TRBJ1-4
cdr3_nt: TGTGCCAGCAGTTGGGGGGACAGATATAATGAAAAACTGTTTTTT
cdr3_aa: CASSWGDRYNEKLFF

v_call: TRBV14
d_call: NA
j_call: TRBJ1-1
cdr3_nt: TGTGCCAGCAGCAATAGGGGGATGGGCACTGAAGCTTTCTTT
cdr3_aa: CASSNRGMGTEAFF

v_call: TRBV7-9
d_call: NA
j_call: TRBJ2-5
cdr3_nt: TGTGCCACCCCCGGGTGGGAAGAGACCCAGTACTTC
cdr3_aa: CATPGWEETQYF

v_call: TRBV7-9
d_call: TRBD1
j_call: TRBJ1-3
cdr3_nt: TGTGCCAGCAGCGCCTGGACAGGGGGCGGTGGAAACACCATATATTTT
cdr3_aa: CASSAWTGGGGNTIYF

v_call: TRBV5-1
d_call: NA
j_call: TRBJ2-2
cdr3_nt: TGCGCCAGCAGCTTGGAGCGCCTCCCCACCGGGGAGCTGTTTTTT
cdr3_aa: CASSLERLPTGELFF